This T cell receptor beta chain was documented in a study of cytomegalovirus exposure and HLA in healthy donors. In its sample, this clone was seen once. Germline-derived CDR1 and CDR2 are SGHNT and YYREEE (reference sequence). CDR3 length: 15 amino acids. With V trimmed by 2 bases and J by 3 bases, 2 bases remained unmatched. TCRdb's copy holds only in-frame clones and misses some; the assay was immunoSEQ multiplex PCR. The sample includes around 300,000 clones, approximately 86% of them seen just once. Sequencing was done on a sample of PBMCs. The V call is TRBV5-4, the J call TRBJ1-2, with 12 bases fitting TRBD1. The receptor comes from a woman between 18 and 29 years old in good health and CMV-seronegative. The CDR3 DNA is TGTGCCAGCAGCTTAGGGACAGGGGGCTACTATGGCTACACCTTC. It encodes CASSLGTGGYYGYTF.